This T cell receptor (beta chain) originates from a study of cytomegalovirus exposure and HLA in healthy donors. V lost 3 bases and J lost 2, with 4 bases in between. This CDR3 region has 11 residues. Germline CDR1 reads SQVTM; CDR2 reads ANQGSEA. Some clones are missing from TCRdb's copy, which holds only in-frame ones; the method was immunoSEQ multiplex PCR. Among over 110,000 clones, around 84% were seen once, and the ten largest hold roughly 10%. This TCR was sampled from a young man in good health and CMV-seropositive. The sample was PBMCs. This chain links TRBV29-1 with TRBJ1-1; D is uncertain. This chain's CDR3 is CSVESNTEAFF. The CDR3 nucleotides are TGCAGCGTTGAGAGCAACACTGAAGCTTTCTTT.